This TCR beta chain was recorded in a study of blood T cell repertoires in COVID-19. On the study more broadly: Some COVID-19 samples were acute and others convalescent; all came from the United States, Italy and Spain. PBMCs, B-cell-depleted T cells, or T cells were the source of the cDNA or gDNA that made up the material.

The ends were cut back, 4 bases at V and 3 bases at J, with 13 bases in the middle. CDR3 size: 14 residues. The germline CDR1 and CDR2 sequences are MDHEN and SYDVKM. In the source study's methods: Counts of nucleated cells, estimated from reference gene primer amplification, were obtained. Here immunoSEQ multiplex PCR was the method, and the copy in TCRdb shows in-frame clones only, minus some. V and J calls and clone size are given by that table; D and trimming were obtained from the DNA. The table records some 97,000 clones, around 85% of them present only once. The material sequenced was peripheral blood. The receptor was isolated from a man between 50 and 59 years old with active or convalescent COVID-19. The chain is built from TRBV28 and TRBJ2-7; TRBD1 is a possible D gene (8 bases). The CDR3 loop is CASSYRGGSYEQYF. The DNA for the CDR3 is TGTGCCAGCAGTTACAGGGGGGGTAGCTACGAGCAGTACTTC.